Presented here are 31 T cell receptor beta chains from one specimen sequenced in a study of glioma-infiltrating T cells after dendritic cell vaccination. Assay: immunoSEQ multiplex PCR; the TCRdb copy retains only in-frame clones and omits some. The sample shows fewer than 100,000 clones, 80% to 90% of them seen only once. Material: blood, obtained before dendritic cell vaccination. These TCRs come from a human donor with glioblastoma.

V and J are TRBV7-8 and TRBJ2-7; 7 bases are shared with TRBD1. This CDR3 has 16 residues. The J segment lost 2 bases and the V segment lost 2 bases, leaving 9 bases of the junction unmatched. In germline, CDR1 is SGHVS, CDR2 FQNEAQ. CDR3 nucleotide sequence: TGTGCCAGCAGCTTAACCTGGGGACAGAAGACCTACGAGCAGTACTTC. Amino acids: CASSLTWGQKTYEQYF.

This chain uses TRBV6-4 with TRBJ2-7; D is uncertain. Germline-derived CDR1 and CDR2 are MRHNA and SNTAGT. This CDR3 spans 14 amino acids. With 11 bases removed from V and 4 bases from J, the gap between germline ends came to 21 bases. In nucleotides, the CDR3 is TGTGCCGACCCCCGAGGCTGCGGAAAATACGAGCAGTACTTC. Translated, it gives CADPRGCGKYEQYF.

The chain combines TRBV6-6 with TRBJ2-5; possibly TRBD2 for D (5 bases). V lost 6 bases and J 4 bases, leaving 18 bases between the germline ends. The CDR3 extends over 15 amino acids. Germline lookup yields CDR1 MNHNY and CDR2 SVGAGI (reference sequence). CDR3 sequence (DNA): TGTGCCAGCAGCCACGGAAGAGGGATCGGAGAGACCCAGTACTTC. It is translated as CASSHGRGIGETQYF.

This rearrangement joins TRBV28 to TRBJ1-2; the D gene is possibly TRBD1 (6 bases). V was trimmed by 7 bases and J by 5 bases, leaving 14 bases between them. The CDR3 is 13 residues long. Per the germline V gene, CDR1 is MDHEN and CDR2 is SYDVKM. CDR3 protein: CASTSGQFYGYTF. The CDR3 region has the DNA TGTGCCAGCACTTCAGGACAGTTTTATGGCTACACCTTC.

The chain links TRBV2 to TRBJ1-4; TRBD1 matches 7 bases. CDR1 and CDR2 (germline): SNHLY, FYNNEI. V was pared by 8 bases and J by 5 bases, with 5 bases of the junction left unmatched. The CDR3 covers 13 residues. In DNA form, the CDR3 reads TGTGCCAGCGGACAGGAGATAAATGAAAAACTGTTTTTT. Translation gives CASGQEINEKLFF.

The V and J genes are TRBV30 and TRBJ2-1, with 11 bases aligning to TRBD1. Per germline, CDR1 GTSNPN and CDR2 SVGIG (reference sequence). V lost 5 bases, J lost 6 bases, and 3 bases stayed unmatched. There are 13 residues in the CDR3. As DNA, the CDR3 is TGTGCCTGGGGACAGGGGGCAGTCAATGAGCAGTTCTTC. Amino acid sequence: CAWGQGAVNEQFF.

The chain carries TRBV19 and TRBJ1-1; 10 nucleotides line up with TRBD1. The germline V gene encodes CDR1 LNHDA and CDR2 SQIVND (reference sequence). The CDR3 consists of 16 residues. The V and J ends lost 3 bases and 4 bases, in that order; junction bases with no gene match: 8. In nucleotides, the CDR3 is TGTGCCAGTAGTATTCCCCGGGACAGGGGTGGCACTGAAGCTTTCTTT. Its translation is CASSIPRDRGGTEAFF.

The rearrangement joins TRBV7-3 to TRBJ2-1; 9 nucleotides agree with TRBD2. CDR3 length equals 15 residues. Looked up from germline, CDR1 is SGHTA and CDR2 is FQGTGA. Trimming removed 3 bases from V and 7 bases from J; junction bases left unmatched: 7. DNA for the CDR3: TGTGCCAGCAGCTTTTTCCCGCGGGAGGGTAATGAGCAGTTCTTC. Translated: CASSFFPREGNEQFF. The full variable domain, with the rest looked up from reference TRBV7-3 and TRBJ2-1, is GAGVSQTPSNKVTEKGKYVELRCDPISGHTALYWYRQSLGQGPEFLIYFQGTGAADDSGLPNDRFFAVRPEGSVSTLKIQRTERGDSAVYLCASSFFPREGNEQFFGPGTRLTVL.

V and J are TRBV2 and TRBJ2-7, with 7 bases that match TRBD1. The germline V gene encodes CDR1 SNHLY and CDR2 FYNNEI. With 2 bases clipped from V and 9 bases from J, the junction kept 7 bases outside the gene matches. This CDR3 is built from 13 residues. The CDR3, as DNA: TGTGCCAGCAGTGAAACAGGGGTCGGCGGGCAGTACTTC. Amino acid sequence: CASSETGVGGQYF.

CDR3 in amino acids: CASSVAPGTGKPYGYTF. The CDR3 region has the DNA TGTGCCAGCAGCGTAGCTCCCGGGACAGGGAAACCTTATGGCTACACCTTC. This sequence joins TRBV9 and TRBJ1-2, with 9 bases that match TRBD1. This CDR3 has 17 amino acids. Germline V CDR1 and CDR2: SGDLS, YYNGEE. The ends lost 0 bases at V and 5 bases at J; junction bases unmatched: 11.

CDR3 sequence (DNA): TGTGCCAGCAGCACCGGGACAGGGGTGTATGGCTACACCTTC. This sequence encodes CASSTGTGVYGYTF. The chain recombines TRBV5-4 with TRBJ1-2; 10 nucleotides match TRBD1. Per germline, CDR1 SGHNT and CDR2 YYREEE (reference sequence). With V trimmed by 4 bases and J by 5 bases, 5 bases remained unmatched. This CDR3 has 14 amino acids.

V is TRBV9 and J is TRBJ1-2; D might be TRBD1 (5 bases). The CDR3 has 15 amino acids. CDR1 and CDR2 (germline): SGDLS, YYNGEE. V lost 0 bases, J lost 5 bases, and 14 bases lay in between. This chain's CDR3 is CASSVGGGGKYGYTF. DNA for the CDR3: TGTGCCAGCAGCGTAGGGGGGGGAGGGAAATATGGCTACACCTTC.

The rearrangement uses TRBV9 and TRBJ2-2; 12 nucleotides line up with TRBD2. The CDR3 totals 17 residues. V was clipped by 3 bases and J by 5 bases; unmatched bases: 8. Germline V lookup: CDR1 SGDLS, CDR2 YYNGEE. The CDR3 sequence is CASSEGLAGFGTGELFF. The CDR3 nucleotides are TGTGCCAGCAGCGAGGGACTAGCGGGCTTTGGGACCGGGGAGCTGTTTTTT.

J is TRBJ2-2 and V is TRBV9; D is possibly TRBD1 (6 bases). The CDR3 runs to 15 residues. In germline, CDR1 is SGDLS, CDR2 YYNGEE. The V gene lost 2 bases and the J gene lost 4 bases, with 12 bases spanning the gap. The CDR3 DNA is TGTGCCAGCAGCGTGGTTGCAGGGGCCACCGGGGAGCTGTTTTTT. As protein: CASSVVAGATGELFF.

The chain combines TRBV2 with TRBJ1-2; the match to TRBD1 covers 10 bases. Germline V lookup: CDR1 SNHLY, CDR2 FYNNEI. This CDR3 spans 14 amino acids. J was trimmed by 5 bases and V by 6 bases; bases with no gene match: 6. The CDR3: CASSAGTGEYGYTF. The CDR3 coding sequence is TGTGCCAGCAGCGCTGGGACAGGGGAGTATGGCTACACCTTC.

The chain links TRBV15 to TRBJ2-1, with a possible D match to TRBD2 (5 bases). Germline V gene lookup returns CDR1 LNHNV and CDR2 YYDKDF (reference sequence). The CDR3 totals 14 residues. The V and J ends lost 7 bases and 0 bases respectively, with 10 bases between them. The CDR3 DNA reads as TGTGCCACCAAAAGGGAGCGCTCCTACAATGAGCAGTTCTTC. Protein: CATKRERSYNEQFF.

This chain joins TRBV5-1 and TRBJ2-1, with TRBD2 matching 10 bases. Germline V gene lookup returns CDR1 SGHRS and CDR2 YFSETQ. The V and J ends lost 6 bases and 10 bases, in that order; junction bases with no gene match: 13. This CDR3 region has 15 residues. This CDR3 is CASTSETSGRGEQFF. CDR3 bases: TGCGCCAGCACCTCAGAGACTAGCGGGCGGGGGGAGCAGTTCTTC.

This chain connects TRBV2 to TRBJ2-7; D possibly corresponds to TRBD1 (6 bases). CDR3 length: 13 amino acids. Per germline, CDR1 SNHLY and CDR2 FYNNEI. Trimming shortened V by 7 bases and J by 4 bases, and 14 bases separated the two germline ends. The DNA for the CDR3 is TGTGCCAGCACCCGGGACAATCTGTACGAGCAGTACTTC. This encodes CASTRDNLYEQYF.

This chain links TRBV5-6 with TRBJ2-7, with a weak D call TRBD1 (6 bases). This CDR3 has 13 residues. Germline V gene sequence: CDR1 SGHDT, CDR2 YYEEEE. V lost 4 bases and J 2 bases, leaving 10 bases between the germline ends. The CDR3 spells CASSDGTTYEQYF. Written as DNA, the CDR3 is TGTGCCAGCAGCGACGGGACAACCTACGAGCAGTACTTC.

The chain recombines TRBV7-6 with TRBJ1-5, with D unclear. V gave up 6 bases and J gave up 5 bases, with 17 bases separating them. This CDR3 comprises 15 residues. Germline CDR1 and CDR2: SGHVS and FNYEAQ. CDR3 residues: CASSPGSRLDQPQHF. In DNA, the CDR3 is TGTGCCAGCAGTCCAGGATCCCGGCTTGATCAGCCCCAGCATTTT.

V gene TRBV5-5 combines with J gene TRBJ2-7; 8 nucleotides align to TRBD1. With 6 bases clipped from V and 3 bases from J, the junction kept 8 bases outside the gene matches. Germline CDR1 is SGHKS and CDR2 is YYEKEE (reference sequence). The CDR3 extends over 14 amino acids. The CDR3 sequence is CASTKGQENYEQYF. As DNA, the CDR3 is TGTGCCAGCACTAAGGGACAGGAGAACTACGAGCAGTACTTC.

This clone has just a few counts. CDR3 region: CASSPRSTGYEAFF. Written as DNA, the CDR3 is TGTGCCAGCTCACCACGAAGTACAGGGTATGAAGCTTTCTTT. The V and J genes are TRBV18 and TRBJ1-1, with D possibly being TRBD1 (6 bases). V was cut by 1 base and J by 7 bases, with 13 bases left in between. Germline assignment: CDR1 KGHSH and CDR2 LQKENI. The CDR3 length is 14 residues. The complete variable domain, with remaining parts taken from reference TRBV18 and TRBJ1-1, reads NAGVMQNPRHLVRRRGQEARLRCSPMKGHSHVYWYRQLPEEGLKFMVYLQKENIIDESGMPKERFSAEFPKEGPSILRIQQVVRGDSAAYFCASSPRSTGYEAFFGQGTRLTVV.

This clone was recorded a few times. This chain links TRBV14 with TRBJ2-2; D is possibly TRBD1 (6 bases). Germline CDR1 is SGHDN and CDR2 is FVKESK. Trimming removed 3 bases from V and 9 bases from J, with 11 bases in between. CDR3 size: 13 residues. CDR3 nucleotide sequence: TGTGCCAGCAGCCAGGACAGAGTTAGGGAGCTGTTTTTT. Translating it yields CASSQDRVRELFF.

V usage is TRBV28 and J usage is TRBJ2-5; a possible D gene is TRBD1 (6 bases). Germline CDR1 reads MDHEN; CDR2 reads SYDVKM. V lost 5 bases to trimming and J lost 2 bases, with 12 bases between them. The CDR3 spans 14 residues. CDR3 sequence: CASSPGVRQETQYF. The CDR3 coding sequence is TGTGCCAGCAGTCCAGGGGTCAGACAAGAGACCCAGTACTTC. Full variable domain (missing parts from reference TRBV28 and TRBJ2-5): DVKVTQSSRYLVKRTGEKVFLECVQDMDHENMFWYRQDPGLGLRLIYFSYDVKMKEKGDIPEGYSVSREKKERFSLILESASTNQTSMYLCASSPGVRQETQYFGPGTRLLVL.

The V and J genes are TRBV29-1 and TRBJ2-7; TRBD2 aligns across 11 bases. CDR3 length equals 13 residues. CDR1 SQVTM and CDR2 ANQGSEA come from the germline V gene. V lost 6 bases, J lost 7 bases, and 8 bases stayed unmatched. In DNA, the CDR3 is TGCAGCGTCGCTCTTAGCGGGAGGGGTGAGCAGTACTTC. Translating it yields CSVALSGRGEQYF.

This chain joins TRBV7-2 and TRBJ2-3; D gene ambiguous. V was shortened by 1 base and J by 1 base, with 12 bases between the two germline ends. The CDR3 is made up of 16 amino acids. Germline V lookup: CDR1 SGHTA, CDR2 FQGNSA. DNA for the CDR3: TGTGCCAGCAGCTTAGGAGACGGGTTTGGCACAGATACGCAGTATTTT. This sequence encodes CASSLGDGFGTDTQYF. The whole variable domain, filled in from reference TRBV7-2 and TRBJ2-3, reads GAGVSQSPSNKVTEKGKDVELRCDPISGHTALYWYRQSLGQGLEFLIYFQGNSAPDKSGLPSDRFSAERTGGSVSTLTIQRTQQEDSAVYLCASSLGDGFGTDTQYFGPGTRLTVL.

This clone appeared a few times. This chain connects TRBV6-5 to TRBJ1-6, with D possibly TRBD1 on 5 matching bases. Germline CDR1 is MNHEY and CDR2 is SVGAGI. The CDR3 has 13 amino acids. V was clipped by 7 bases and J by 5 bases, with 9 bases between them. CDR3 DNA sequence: TGTGCCAGCACCGGGACTAATAATTCACCCCTCCACTTT. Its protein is CASTGTNNSPLHF.

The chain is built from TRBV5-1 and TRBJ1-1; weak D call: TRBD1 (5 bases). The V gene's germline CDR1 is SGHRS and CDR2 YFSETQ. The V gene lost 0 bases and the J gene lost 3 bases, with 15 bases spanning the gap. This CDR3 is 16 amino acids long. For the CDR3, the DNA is TGCGCCAGCAGCTTGGCCTGGGGAGGAGGGGACACTGAAGCTTTCTTT. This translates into CASSLAWGGGDTEAFF.

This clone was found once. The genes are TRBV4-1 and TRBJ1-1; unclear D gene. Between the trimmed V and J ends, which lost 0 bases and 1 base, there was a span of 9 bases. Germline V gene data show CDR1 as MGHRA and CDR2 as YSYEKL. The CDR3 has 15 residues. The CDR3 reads CASSQDGRGNTEAFF. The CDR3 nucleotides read TGCGCCAGCAGCCAAGACGGACGGGGGAACACTGAAGCTTTCTTT.

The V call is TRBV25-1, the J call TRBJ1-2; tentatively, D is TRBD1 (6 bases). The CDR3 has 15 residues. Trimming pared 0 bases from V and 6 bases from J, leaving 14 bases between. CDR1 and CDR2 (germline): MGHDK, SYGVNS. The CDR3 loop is CASSEYWAGEDGYTF. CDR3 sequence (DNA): TGTGCCAGCAGTGAATATTGGGCAGGGGAAGATGGCTACACCTTC.

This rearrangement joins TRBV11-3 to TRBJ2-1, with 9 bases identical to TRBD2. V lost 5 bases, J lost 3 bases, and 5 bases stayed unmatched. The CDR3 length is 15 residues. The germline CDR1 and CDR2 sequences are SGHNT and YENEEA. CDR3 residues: CASSPRRGGYNEQFF. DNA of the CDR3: TGTGCCAGCAGCCCAAGGCGGGGGGGCTACAATGAGCAGTTCTTC.